Listed below are T cell receptor beta chains from one sample, sequenced in a study of CD4+ T cells in melanoma. Sequencing was performed with immunoSEQ multiplex PCR; in TCRdb, only in-frame clones are kept and a portion is missing. The table records nearly 50,000 clones, 89% of them present only once. Sequenced input: peripheral blood. The receptors were sampled from a human donor with melanoma. Both conserved end residues are part of each CDR3. D genes are given only for firm matches. Clone size is not always given. Where it is, it says once, few, many or a class for expanded clones.

J gene	clone size	D gene	V gene	CDR3 protein	CDR3 DNA
TRBJ2-7	-	-	TRBV6-5	CASRLDFSGEQYF	TGTGCCAGCAGATTGGACTTTTCGGGGGAGCAGTACTTC
TRBJ1-1	-	-	TRBV9	CASSSPTGGGGAFF	TGTGCCAGCAGCTCCCCCACGGGGGGCGGGGGAGCTTTCTTT
TRBJ1-6	few	TRBD1	TRBV4-2	CASSASERDRAGSPLHF	TGTGCCAGCAGCGCCTCCGAACGGGACAGGGCGGGTTCACCCCTCCACTTT
TRBJ1-1	-	TRBD1	TRBV25-1	CATGTENTEAFF	TGTGCCACCGGGACAGAAAACACTGAAGCTTTCTTT
TRBJ2-2	-	TRBD2	TRBV7-2	CASSLVYRGGNTGELFF	TGTGCCAGCAGCTTAGTCTACCGCGGGGGAAACACCGGGGAGCTGTTTTTT
TRBJ2-5	once	-	TRBV6-1	CASSAGRAGQETQYF	TGTGCCAGCAGTGCTGGCAGGGCTGGCCAAGAGACCCAGTACTTC
TRBJ1-2	-	TRBD1	TRBV5-4	CASSLQGNYGYTF	TGTGCCAGCAGCTTACAGGGGAACTATGGCTACACCTTC
TRBJ1-1	-	TRBD1	TRBV7-9	CASSSQDRAREAFF	TGTGCCAGCAGCTCCCAGGACAGGGCTCGGGAAGCTTTCTTT
TRBJ1-1	-	-	TRBV19	CASSMWEGINTEAFF	TGTGCCAGTAGTATGTGGGAGGGTATCAACACTGAAGCTTTCTTT
TRBJ2-7	medium-sized	-	TRBV6-6	CASGGDRAEQYF	TGTGCTTCGGGCGGGGATCGGGCCGAGCAGTACTTC
TRBJ2-5	-	-	TRBV28	CASSLRETQYF	TGTGCCAGCAGTTTACGCGAGACCCAGTACTTC
TRBJ2-6	-	-	TRBV7-9	CASSPQNPGANVLTF	TGTGCCAGCAGCCCCCAGAATCCTGGGGCCAACGTCCTGACTTTC
TRBJ2-3	-	-	TRBV28	CASSFLATDTQYF	TGTGCCAGCAGTTTCCTCGCCACAGATACGCAGTATTTT
TRBJ1-1	once	TRBD1	TRBV6-5	CASSYQTGATEAFF	TGTGCCAGCAGTTACCAGACAGGGGCCACTGAAGCTTTCTTT
TRBJ2-6	few	-	TRBV30	CACWSSGANVLTF	TGTGCCTGCTGGTCCTCTGGGGCCAACGTCCTGACTTTC
TRBJ2-7	-	TRBD2	TRBV5-1	CASRRPGGSYEQYF	TGCGCCAGCAGGCGTCCGGGGGGCTCCTACGAGCAGTACTTC
TRBJ2-7	-	TRBD2	TRBV29-1	CSVEDGGSTYEQYF	TGCAGCGTTGAGGACGGGGGGAGCACCTACGAGCAGTACTTC
TRBJ2-3	-	TRBD1	TRBV2	CASSVGDRQFDTQYF	TGTGCCAGCAGTGTAGGGGACAGGCAGTTTGATACGCAGTATTTT
TRBJ2-1	-	TRBD2	TRBV19	CASSTRLAGVPVRVF	TGTGCCAGTAGTACAAGACTAGCGGGGGTGCCGGTCCGAGTCTTC
TRBJ2-7	once	-	TRBV4-2	CASSHSGGAKGEQYF	TGTGCCAGCAGCCATAGTGGGGGGGCCAAGGGCGAGCAGTACTTC
TRBJ2-5	-	TRBD1	TRBV7-6	CASSTPQGNPDYF	TGTGCCAGCAGCACTCCACAGGGGAACCCCGACTACTTC
TRBJ1-5	-	TRBD1	TRBV27	CASGGQSNQPQHF	TGTGCCAGCGGGGGACAGAGCAATCAGCCCCAGCATTTT
TRBJ2-2	-	-	TRBV18	CASSPPGTPSRELFF	TGTGCCAGCTCACCACCCGGGACACCCAGCCGGGAGCTGTTTTTT
TRBJ1-3	-	-	TRBV9	CASSVAGLSSGNTIYF	TGTGCCAGCAGCGTAGCTGGGTTGAGCTCTGGAAACACCATATATTTT
TRBJ1-5	-	TRBD1	TRBV27	CASSTTGGSNQPQHF	TGTGCCAGCAGTACGACAGGGGGCAGCAATCAGCCCCAGCATTTT